These T cell receptor beta chains were read from a single sample in a study of blood T cells in healthy people across ages. TCRdb recomputed calls from the 5' RACE reads with MiXCR, one row per CDR3 protein. The sample shows about 1.6 million distinct CDR3 sequences, about 35% of them seen only once. What was sequenced was blood. These receptors were taken from a woman between 25 and 40 years old in good health. The CDR3 runs from the conserved cysteine through the conserved F or W. The D gene is left open where the match is weak. The size entry is marked missing in some rows and otherwise reads once, few, many or a size class.

NA | TRBJ2-5 | NA | TRBV27 | CASRVGGLVMGETQYF | TGTGCCAGCAGAGTCGGGGGGCTGGTCATGGGGGAGACCCAGTACTTC
NA | TRBJ1-2 | few | TRBV27 | CASRRDSYYGYTF | TGTGCCAGCAGGAGGGACTCATACTATGGCTACACCTTC
NA | TRBJ2-1 | many | TRBV6-4 | CASSDDSSYNEQFF | TGTGCCAGCAGTGACGACAGCTCCTACAATGAGCAGTTCTTC
NA | TRBJ2-5 | NA | TRBV28 | CASNSGLQETQYF | TGTGCCAGCAATTCCGGATTACAAGAGACCCAGTACTTC
NA | TRBJ2-4 | NA | TRBV6-1 | CASSEAQGGKNIQYF | TGTGCCAGCAGTGAAGCGCAGGGGGGCAAAAACATTCAGTACTTC
NA | TRBJ2-4 | many | TRBV2 | CASSERGGRTKNIQYF | TGTGCCAGCAGTGAAAGAGGAGGGCGGACCAAAAACATTCAGTACTTC
NA | TRBJ2-4 | once | TRBV24-1 | CATSDKQTGRETRYF | TGTGCCACCAGTGATAAACAAACAGGGAGAGAGACCCGGTACTTC
TRBD2 | TRBJ2-1 | NA | TRBV5-1 | CASSLDPASGYNEQFF | TGCGCCAGCAGCTTGGATCCAGCTAGCGGCTACAATGAGCAGTTCTTC
NA | TRBJ1-1 | NA | TRBV6-5 | CASRSHRGQPEAFF | TGTGCCAGCAGGTCCCATCGGGGCCAGCCTGAAGCTTTCTTT
NA | TRBJ1-2 | few | TRBV20-1 | CSARGQHNYGYTF | TGCAGTGCTAGAGGACAGCATAACTATGGCTACACCTTC
TRBD1 | TRBJ2-4 | NA | TRBV12-3/TRBV12-4 | CASSPRQGCDIQYF | TGTGCCAGCAGTCCCCGACAGGGATGCGACATTCAGTACTTC
TRBD1 | TRBJ2-2 | NA | TRBV7-9 | CASSDPRGINTGELFF | TGTGCCAGCAGCGACCCCAGGGGGATTAACACCGGGGAGCTGTTTTTT
NA | TRBJ1-1 | NA | TRBV3-1 | CASSQDGERTEAFF | TGTGCCAGCAGCCAAGACGGGGAAAGGACTGAAGCTTTCTTT
TRBD2 | TRBJ2-3 | many | TRBV20-1 | CSAPGTSGTDTQYF | TGCAGTGCTCCCGGGACTAGCGGCACAGATACGCAGTATTTT
TRBD1 | TRBJ1-5 | NA | TRBV18 | CASRGQGERQPQHF | TGTGCCAGCCGGGGACAGGGGGAACGTCAGCCCCAGCATTTT
TRBD2 | TRBJ2-3 | NA | TRBV2 | CASSGDLAGGALDTQYF | TGTGCCAGCAGCGGTGACTTGGCGGGGGGGGCTTTGGATACGCAGTATTTT
NA | TRBJ2-6 | few | TRBV9 | CASSPLGVGANVLTF | TGTGCCAGCAGCCCCCTGGGGGTCGGGGCCAACGTCCTGACTTTC
TRBD1 | TRBJ2-3 | once | TRBV6-2/TRBV6-3 | CASREADRTDTQYF | TGTGCCAGCAGGGAGGCGGACAGGACAGATACGCAGTATTTT
NA | TRBJ1-5 | NA | TRBV15 | CATSREQASNQPQHF | TGTGCCACCAGCAGAGAGCAAGCTAGCAATCAGCCCCAGCATTTT
NA | TRBJ2-6 | once | TRBV12-3/TRBV12-4 | CANSFGGNVLTF | TGTGCCAACAGTTTCGGCGGCAACGTCCTGACTTTC
NA | TRBJ2-2 | NA | TRBV20-1 | CSARSGSRRELFF | TGCAGTGCTAGGTCCGGATCGCGGAGGGAGCTGTTTTTT
TRBD1 | TRBJ1-2 | NA | TRBV4-1 | CASSQLPGGHNYGCTF | TGCGCCAGCAGCCAACTCCCAGGGGGCCACAACTATGGCTGCACCTTC
TRBD2 | TRBJ2-1 | few | TRBV11-3 | CASSLEGSGGYNEQFF | TGTGCCAGCAGCTTAGAGGGTAGCGGGGGCTACAATGAGCAGTTCTTC
NA | TRBJ2-1 | NA | TRBV6-2/TRBV6-3 | CASSYASGYNEQFF | TGTGCCAGCAGTTACGCGTCAGGGTACAATGAGCAGTTCTTC
TRBD1 | TRBJ2-5 | many | TRBV4-1 | CASSQDRGTGTMETQYF | TGCGCCAGCAGCCAAGATCGGGGGACAGGGACTATGGAGACCCAGTACTTC
TRBD2 | TRBJ2-3 | few | TRBV20-1 | CSAPGLAVADTQYF | TGCAGTGCCCCGGGACTAGCTGTAGCAGATACGCAGTATTTT
NA | TRBJ2-1 | few | TRBV11-2 | CASSQRGASGLRDEQFF | TGTGCCAGCAGTCAAAGGGGCGCCAGCGGACTTAGGGATGAGCAGTTCTTC
NA | TRBJ2-1 | NA | TRBV11-2 | CASSLDGLSQFF | TGTGCCAGCAGCTTAGACGGGCTGTCGCAGTTCTTC
TRBD1 | TRBJ1-1 | NA | TRBV7-9 | CASSELDRVGDTEAFF | TGTGCCAGCAGCGAACTGGACAGGGTTGGCGACACTGAAGCTTTCTTT
TRBD2 | TRBJ2-1 | few | TRBV4-1 | CASSPNGLAANEQFF | TGCGCCAGCAGCCCAAACGGACTAGCTGCCAATGAGCAGTTCTTC